Listed below are T cell receptor beta chains from one sample, sequenced in a study of blood T cell repertoires in COVID-19. The repertoire was sequenced with immunoSEQ multiplex PCR; TCRdb's copy has only in-frame clones and lacks some. The table lists about 300,000 clones, 85% to 90% of them singletons, with 5.5% to 8% in the top ten. The source material was peripheral blood. The receptors come from a woman between 45 and 65 years old with COVID-19, enrolled during active disease. Both conserved end residues are part of each CDR3.

>TRBJ2-3|TRBV18
CASSHGQGSDTQYF
>TRBJ1-1|TRBV12-3/TRBV12-4
CASSSTVNTEAFF
>TRBJ2-7|TRBV6-5
CASRLYQGASNEQYF
>TRBJ2-7|TRBV30
CAWGGLAASYEQYF
>TRBJ1-1|TRBV6-6
CASGTGMNTEAFF
>TRBJ1-2|TRBV2
CASSPRQGLGYTF
>TRBJ1-2|TRBV5-1
CASSAGQGGYGYTF
>TRBJ1-1|TRBV27
CASSLDRPRNTEAFF
>TRBJ2-3|TRBV6-2/TRBV6-3
CASSYSSGSADTQYF
>TRBJ1-2|TRBV11-2
CASSAQTGINYGYTF
>TRBJ2-7|TRBV5-1
CASSSGGQYSSGGTYEQYF
>TRBJ2-4|TRBV6-1
CASSGRDRGGLAKNIQYF
>TRBJ2-5|TRBV7-2
CASSSPTGGAAQYF
>TRBJ2-7|TRBV27
CASSDRVAGVRSYEQYF
>TRBJ1-5|TRBV19
CASSIGRGYQPQHF
>TRBJ2-1|TRBV7-2
CASSRREGYNEQFF
>TRBJ1-2|TRBV19
CASKGDVYYYGYTF